Listed below are T cell receptor beta chains from one sample, sequenced in a study of blood T cell repertoires in COVID-19. Repertoires were generated with immunoSEQ multiplex PCR, while TCRdb's copy carries only in-frame clones and drops some. The table records approximately 190,000 clones, 82% of them present only once. Sequences were obtained from PBMCs or T cells enriched from blood (not recorded which). Receptor source: a woman aged 55-69 years with acute COVID-19. The CDR3 runs from the conserved cysteine through the conserved F or W. Each record gives: clone size, V gene, D gene, J gene, CDR3 DNA, CDR3 protein. A D gene is named only where the DNA matches it firmly. A row's size may be missing; if present it is once, few, many or a size class.

size: -; V: TRBV29-1; D: TRBD1; J: TRBJ2-5; DNA: TGCAGCGCCCGACAGGGGTCTGGAGAGACCCAGTACTTC; CDR3: CSARQGSGETQYF
size: -; V: TRBV29-1; D: -; J: TRBJ2-5; DNA: TGCAGCGTTGGCGCTCAAGAGACCCAGTACTTC; CDR3: CSVGAQETQYF
size: once; V: TRBV6-5; D: -; J: TRBJ1-1; DNA: TGTGCCAGCAGTTACTCAGCAGGGGTGAACACTGAAGCTTTCTTT; CDR3: CASSYSAGVNTEAFF
size: -; V: TRBV27; D: -; J: TRBJ1-1; DNA: TGTGCCAGCCGCTCGGGGGTCCCGACTGAAGCTTTCTTT; CDR3: CASRSGVPTEAFF
size: -; V: TRBV10-2; D: TRBD1; J: TRBJ1-2; DNA: TGCGCCAGCAGTGAAGGGACAGGGGCTAACTATGGCTACACCTTC; CDR3: CASSEGTGANYGYTF
size: -; V: TRBV6-5; D: -; J: TRBJ1-6; DNA: TGTGCCAGCAGACAGAGGGAGTATAATTCACCCCTCCACTTT; CDR3: CASRQREYNSPLHF
size: -; V: TRBV7-2; D: -; J: TRBJ1-4; DNA: TGTGCCAGCAGTCGTTTTGCAACTAATGAAAAACTGTTTTTT; CDR3: CASSRFATNEKLFF
size: once; V: TRBV6-5; D: TRBD1; J: TRBJ2-5; DNA: TGTGCCAGCACCAGGGACAGCTCAGGAGAGACCCAGTACTTC; CDR3: CASTRDSSGETQYF
size: -; V: TRBV10-1; D: TRBD1; J: TRBJ2-2; DNA: TGCGCCAGCAGCCCTACAGGGGGCTCGACCGGGGAGCTGTTTTTT; CDR3: CASSPTGGSTGELFF
size: -; V: TRBV4-1; D: -; J: TRBJ2-2; DNA: TGCGCCAGCAGCCCCAGACCCGGGGGCACCGGGGAGCTGTTTTTT; CDR3: CASSPRPGGTGELFF
size: -; V: TRBV30; D: -; J: TRBJ2-1; DNA: TGTGCCTGGAGTGTTGGGCACAACTCCTACAATGAGCAGTTCTTC; CDR3: CAWSVGHNSYNEQFF
size: -; V: TRBV30; D: -; J: TRBJ1-3; DNA: TGTGCCTGTAAGACTTCCAGCTCTGGAAACACCATATATTTT; CDR3: CACKTSSSGNTIYF
size: -; V: TRBV18; D: -; J: TRBJ1-1; DNA: TGTGCCAGCTCACCACCTGGGGCCCTGAACACTGAAGCTTTCTTT; CDR3: CASSPPGALNTEAFF
size: -; V: TRBV2; D: -; J: TRBJ1-2; DNA: TGTGCCAGCAGAGGACAGCGACAGGTCTATGGCTACACCTTC; CDR3: CASRGQRQVYGYTF
size: -; V: TRBV7-6; D: TRBD1; J: TRBJ2-5; DNA: TGTGCCAGCAGCGGGCGAGGACAGGGGGCAGAGACCCAGTACTTC; CDR3: CASSGRGQGAETQYF
size: -; V: TRBV7-8; D: TRBD1; J: TRBJ2-6; DNA: TGTGCCAGCAGCTCCCGGGACAGGGGGCAAGCTGGGGCCAACGTCCTGACTTTC; CDR3: CASSSRDRGQAGANVLTF
size: -; V: TRBV11-2; D: -; J: TRBJ1-4; DNA: TGTGCCAGCAGCCTGGAGATTAATGAAAAACTGTTTTTT; CDR3: CASSLEINEKLFF
size: -; V: TRBV7-9; D: TRBD1; J: TRBJ2-2; DNA: TGTGCCAGCAGCTTAGCCCATGACAGGGGCGCTCACACCGGGGAGCTGTTTTTT; CDR3: CASSLAHDRGAHTGELFF
size: -; V: TRBV4-3; D: -; J: TRBJ1-4; DNA: TGCGCCAGCAGCCAAGATGCCAGGGGTGGTGAAAAACTGTTTTTT; CDR3: CASSQDARGGEKLFF
size: -; V: TRBV24-1; D: TRBD2; J: TRBJ2-1; DNA: TGTGCCACCAGTGATTTGTTTAGCGGGGGGCCCGGCTCCTACAATGAGCAGTTCTTC; CDR3: CATSDLFSGGPGSYNEQFF
size: -; V: TRBV4-3; D: -; J: TRBJ2-2; DNA: TGCGCCAGCAGCCAAAGACCCACAGGAGACACCGGGGAGCTGTTTTTT; CDR3: CASSQRPTGDTGELFF
size: -; V: TRBV25-1; D: -; J: TRBJ1-4; DNA: TGTGCCAGCAGTGAATCACGAGGTACCCTTGAAAAACTGTTTTTT; CDR3: CASSESRGTLEKLFF
size: -; V: TRBV28; D: -; J: TRBJ1-2; DNA: TGTGCCAGCAGTTTTCGGGACTCCCTCACATATGGCTACACCTTC; CDR3: CASSFRDSLTYGYTF
size: -; V: TRBV7-2; D: TRBD1; J: TRBJ1-6; DNA: TGTGCCAGCAGCCCCCGACAGGGGGCGTCCTATAATTCACCCCTCCACTTT; CDR3: CASSPRQGASYNSPLHF
size: -; V: TRBV7-2; D: -; J: TRBJ2-5; DNA: TGTGCCAGCAGCTTTGGGGGGGGCAGATTAAAAGAGACCCAGTACTTC; CDR3: CASSFGGGRLKETQYF
size: -; V: TRBV2; D: -; J: TRBJ2-4; DNA: TGTGCCCGACAGTTGGAGGGAAACATTCAGTACTTC; CDR3: CARQLEGNIQYF
size: -; V: TRBV19; D: -; J: TRBJ1-3; DNA: TGTGCCAGTTGCTCAGCCCAGGGGAAAGTCGGAAACACCATATATTTT; CDR3: CASCSAQGKVGNTIYF
size: few; V: TRBV19; D: -; J: TRBJ1-1; DNA: TGTGCCAGTACGGCGGCTCTGGAAGCTTTCTTT; CDR3: CASTAALEAFF
size: -; V: TRBV21-1; D: -; J: TRBJ1-3; DNA: TGTGCCAGCAGCAAACGACAGGGTGTATATTTCGATGGAAACACCATATATTTT; CDR3: CASSKRQGVYFDGNTIYF
size: -; V: TRBV11-2; D: -; J: TRBJ2-5; DNA: TGTGCCAGCAGCTTACAGCGGGCGGGTTGGGGGAGGACCCAGTACTTC; CDR3: CASSLQRAGWGRTQYF
size: -; V: TRBV2; D: -; J: TRBJ2-1; DNA: TGTGCCAGCAGTGTTTCTAACCAGGACAATGAGCAGTTCTTC; CDR3: CASSVSNQDNEQFF
size: once; V: TRBV29-1; D: TRBD1; J: TRBJ1-2; DNA: TGCAGCGTTGAGCGTTCGAGTGGGACAGAAGTTGGGTATGGCTACACCTTC; CDR3: CSVERSSGTEVGYGYTF